Below are 5 T cell receptor beta chains sequenced from a single sample in a study of cytomegalovirus exposure and HLA in healthy donors (dated by TCRdb to the late 2010s). Library generation was performed with the immunoSEQ multiplex PCR assay. For the multiplex PCR, a mixture combining 60 forward primers for TCR Vbeta segments and 13 reverse primers for TCR Jbeta segments was used. TCRdb provides this immuneACCESS table in a form limited to in-frame rearrangements. Some clones are lacking; in checked studies, under half of them reflect an unresolved V gene, and why the rest are absent is not known. For this sample the table gives some 150,000 clones, of which 60% to 80% were detected only once. Clones ranked in the top ten supply about 3.2% of the sample. The sample comprised PBMCs. These receptors were collected from a man aged 35 to 55 in good health and CMV-seronegative.

The CDR3 nucleotides read TGCGCCAGCAGCTTGAATACAGGGGTGGTTGGAAACACCATATATTTT. Translation: CASSLNTGVVGNTIYF. The V and J genes are TRBV5-1 and TRBJ1-3; TRBD1 matches at 7 bases. CDR1 and CDR2 from the germline V gene are SGHRS and YFSETQ. The CDR3 is 16 residues long. Trimming cost V 1 base and J 3 bases; bases outside gene matches: 7. The full variable domain, its missing parts supplied by reference TRBV5-1 and TRBJ1-3, is KAGVTQTPRYLIKTRGQQVTLSCSPISGHRSVSWYQQTPGQGLQFLFEYFSETQRNKGNFPGRFSGRQFSNSRSEMNVSTLELGDSALYLCASSLNTGVVGNTIYFGEGSWLTVV.

The V call is TRBV6-6, the J call TRBJ1-1; unclear D gene. CDR3 length: 13 amino acids. Germline V gives CDR1 MNHNY, CDR2 SVGAGI (reference sequence). V lost 3 bases, J lost 3 bases, and 8 bases lay in between. The CDR3 DNA reads as TGTGCCAGCAGTTATGGGAGGGACACTGAAGCTTTCTTT. It specifies CASSYGRDTEAFF.

The chain couples TRBV21-1 to TRBJ1-2; the table's D call, TRBD1, has no DNA check behind it. TRBV21-1 is a listed pseudogene. CDR3 size: 18 residues. Here the CDR3 reads CASSKSTPGQTRNYGYTF. DNA of the CDR3: TGTGCCAGCAGCAAAAGCACTCCGGGACAGACTCGTAACTATGGCTACACCTTC.

This rearrangement joins TRBV2 to TRBJ2-1; 7 bases align to TRBD1. The germline CDR1 and CDR2 sequences are SNHLY and FYNNEI. The length of the CDR3 is 13 residues. Trimming cost V 5 bases and J 4 bases; bases outside gene matches: 2. The CDR3 bases are TGTGCCAGCAGTTGGACAGGTTACAATGAGCAGTTCTTC. Translation: CASSWTGYNEQFF.

This chain links TRBV30 with TRBJ1-1, with 9 positions matching TRBD1. V gave up 5 bases and J gave up 10 bases; unmatched junction bases: 8. Germline assignment: CDR1 GTSNPN and CDR2 SVGIG (reference sequence). The CDR3 is made up of 12 amino acids. As DNA, the CDR3 is TGTGCCTGGTCGAACAGGGGGCTGCTAGCTTTCTTT. Amino acids: CAWSNRGLLAFF.